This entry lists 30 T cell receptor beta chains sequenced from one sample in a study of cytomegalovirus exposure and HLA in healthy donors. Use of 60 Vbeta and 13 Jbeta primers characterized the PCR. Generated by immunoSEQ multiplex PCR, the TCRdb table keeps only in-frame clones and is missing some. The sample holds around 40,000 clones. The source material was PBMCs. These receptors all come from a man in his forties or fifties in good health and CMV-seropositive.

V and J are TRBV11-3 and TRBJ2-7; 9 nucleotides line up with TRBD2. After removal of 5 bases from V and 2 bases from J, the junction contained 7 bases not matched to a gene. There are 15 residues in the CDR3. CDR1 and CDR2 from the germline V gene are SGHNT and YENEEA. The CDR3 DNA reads TGTGCCAGCAGCCTCGCTAGCGGGACCCCCTACGAGCAGTACTTC. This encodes CASSLASGTPYEQYF.

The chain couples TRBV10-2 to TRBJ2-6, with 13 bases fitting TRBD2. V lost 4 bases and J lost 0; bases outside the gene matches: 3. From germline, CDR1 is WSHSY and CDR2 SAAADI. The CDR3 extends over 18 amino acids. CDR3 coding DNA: TGCGCCAGCAGTGGGGGACTAGCGGGATTCTCTGGGGCCAACGTCCTGACTTTC. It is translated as CASSGGLAGFSGANVLTF.

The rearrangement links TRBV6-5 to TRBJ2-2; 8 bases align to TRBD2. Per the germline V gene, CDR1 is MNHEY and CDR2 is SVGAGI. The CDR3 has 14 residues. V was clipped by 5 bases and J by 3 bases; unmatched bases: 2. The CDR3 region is CASSPGLDTGELFF. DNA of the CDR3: TGTGCCAGCAGTCCGGGACTAGACACCGGGGAGCTGTTTTTT.

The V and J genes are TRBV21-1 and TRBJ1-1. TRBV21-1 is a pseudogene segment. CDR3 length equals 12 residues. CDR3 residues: CASSKVDTEAFF. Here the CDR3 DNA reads TGTGCCAGCAGCAAAGTCGACACTGAAGCTTTCTTT.

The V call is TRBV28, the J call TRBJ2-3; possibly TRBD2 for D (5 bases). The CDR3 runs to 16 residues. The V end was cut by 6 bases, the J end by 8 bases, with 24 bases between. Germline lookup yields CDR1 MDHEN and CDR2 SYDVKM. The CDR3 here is CASSPRSISTRGTQYF. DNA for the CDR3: TGTGCCAGCAGCCCACGAAGTATCTCTACTAGAGGTACGCAGTATTTT.

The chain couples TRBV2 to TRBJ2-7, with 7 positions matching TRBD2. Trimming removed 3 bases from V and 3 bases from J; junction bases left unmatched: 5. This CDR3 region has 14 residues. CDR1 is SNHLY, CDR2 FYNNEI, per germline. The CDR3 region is CASSDRLAVYEQYF. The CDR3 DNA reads TGTGCCAGCAGTGACAGGCTAGCGGTCTACGAGCAGTACTTC. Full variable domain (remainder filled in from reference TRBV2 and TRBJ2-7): EPEVTQTPSHQVTQMGQEVILRCVPISNHLYFYWYRQILGQKVEFLVSFYNNEISEKSEIFDDQFSVERPDGSNFTLKIRSTKLEDSAMYFCASSDRLAVYEQYFGPGTRLTVT.

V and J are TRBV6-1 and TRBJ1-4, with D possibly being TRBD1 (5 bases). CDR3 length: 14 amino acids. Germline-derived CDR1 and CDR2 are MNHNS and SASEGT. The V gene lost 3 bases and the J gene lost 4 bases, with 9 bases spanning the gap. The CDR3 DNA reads TGTGCCAGCAGTGATCGACAGATTAATGAAAAACTGTTTTTT. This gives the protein CASSDRQINEKLFF.

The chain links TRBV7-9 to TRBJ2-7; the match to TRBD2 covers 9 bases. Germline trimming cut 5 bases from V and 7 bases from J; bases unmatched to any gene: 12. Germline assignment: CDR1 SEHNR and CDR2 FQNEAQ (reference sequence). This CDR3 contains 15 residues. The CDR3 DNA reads TGTGCCAGCAGCACACATAGCGGGAGTGGGGTTGAGCAGTACTTC. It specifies CASSTHSGSGVEQYF. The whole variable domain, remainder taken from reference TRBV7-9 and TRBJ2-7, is DTGVSQNPRHKITKRGQNVTFRCDPISEHNRLYWYRQTLGQGPEFLTYFQNEAQLEKSRLLSDRFSAERPKGSFSTLEIQRTEQGDSAMYLCASSTHSGSGVEQYFGPGTRLTVT.

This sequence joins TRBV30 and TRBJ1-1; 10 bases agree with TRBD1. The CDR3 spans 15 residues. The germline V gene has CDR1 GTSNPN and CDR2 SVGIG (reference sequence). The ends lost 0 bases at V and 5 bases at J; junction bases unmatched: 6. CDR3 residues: CAWSVLGQGGTEAFF. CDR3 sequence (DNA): TGTGCCTGGAGTGTCCTAGGACAGGGGGGGACTGAAGCTTTCTTT.

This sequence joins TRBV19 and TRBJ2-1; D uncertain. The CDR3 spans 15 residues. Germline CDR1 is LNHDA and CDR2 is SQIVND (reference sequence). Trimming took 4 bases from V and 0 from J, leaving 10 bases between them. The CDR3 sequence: CASSSIEVSYNEQFF. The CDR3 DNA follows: TGTGCCAGTAGTAGTATCGAGGTCTCCTACAATGAGCAGTTCTTC.

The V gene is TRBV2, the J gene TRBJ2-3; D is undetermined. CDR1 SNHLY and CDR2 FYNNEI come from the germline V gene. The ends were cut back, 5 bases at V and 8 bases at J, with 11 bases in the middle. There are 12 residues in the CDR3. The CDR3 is CASSYEVGTQYF. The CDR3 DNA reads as TGTGCCAGCAGTTATGAAGTCGGTACGCAGTATTTT. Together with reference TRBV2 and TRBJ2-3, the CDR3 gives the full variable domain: EPEVTQTPSHQVTQMGQEVILRCVPISNHLYFYWYRQILGQKVEFLVSFYNNEISEKSEIFDDQFSVERPDGSNFTLKIRSTKLEDSAMYFCASSYEVGTQYFGPGTRLTVL.

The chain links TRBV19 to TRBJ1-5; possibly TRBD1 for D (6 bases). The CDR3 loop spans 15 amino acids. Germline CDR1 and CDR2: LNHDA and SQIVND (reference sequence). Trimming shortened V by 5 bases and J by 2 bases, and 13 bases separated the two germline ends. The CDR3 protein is CASSSRQAGNQPQHF. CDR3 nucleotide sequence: TGTGCCAGTAGTTCCCGACAGGCTGGCAATCAGCCCCAGCATTTT.

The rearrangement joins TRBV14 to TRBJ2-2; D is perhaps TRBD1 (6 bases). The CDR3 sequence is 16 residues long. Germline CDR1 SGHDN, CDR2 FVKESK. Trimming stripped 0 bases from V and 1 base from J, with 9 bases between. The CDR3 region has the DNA TGTGCCAGCAGCCAAGATAACAGGGAGAACACCGGGGAGCTGTTTTTT. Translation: CASSQDNRENTGELFF.

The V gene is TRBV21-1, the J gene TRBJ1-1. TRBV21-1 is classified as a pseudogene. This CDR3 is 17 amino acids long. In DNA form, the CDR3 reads TGTGCCAGCAGCAAAGCAAAATCCCCGGCGGGGAGGACTGAAGCTTTCTTT. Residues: CASSKAKSPAGRTEAFF.

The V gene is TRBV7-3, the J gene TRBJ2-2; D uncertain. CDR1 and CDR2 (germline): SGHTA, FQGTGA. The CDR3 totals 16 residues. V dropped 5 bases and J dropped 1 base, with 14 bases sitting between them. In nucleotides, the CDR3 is TGTGCCAGCAGCCCCCCGGAGAGGCTGAACACCGGGGAGCTGTTTTTT. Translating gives CASSPPERLNTGELFF.

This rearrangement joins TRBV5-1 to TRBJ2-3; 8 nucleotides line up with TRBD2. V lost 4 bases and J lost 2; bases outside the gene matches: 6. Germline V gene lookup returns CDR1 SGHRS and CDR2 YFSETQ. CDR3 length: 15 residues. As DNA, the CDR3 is TGCGCCAGCAGCCCCACGGGGGGGCCCACAGATACGCAGTATTTT. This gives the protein CASSPTGGPTDTQYF.

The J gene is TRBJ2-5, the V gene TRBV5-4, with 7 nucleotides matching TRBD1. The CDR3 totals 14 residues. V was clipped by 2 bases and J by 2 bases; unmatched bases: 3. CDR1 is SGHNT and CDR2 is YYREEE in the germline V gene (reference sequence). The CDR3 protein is CASSLPGQQETQYF. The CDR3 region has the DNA TGTGCCAGCAGCTTACCGGGACAGCAAGAGACCCAGTACTTC.

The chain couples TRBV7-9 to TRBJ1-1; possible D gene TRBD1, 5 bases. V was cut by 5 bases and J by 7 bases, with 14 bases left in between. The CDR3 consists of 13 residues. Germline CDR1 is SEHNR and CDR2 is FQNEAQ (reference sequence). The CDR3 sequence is CASSPKDTYEAFF. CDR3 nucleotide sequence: TGTGCCAGCAGCCCAAAGGACACCTATGAAGCTTTCTTT.

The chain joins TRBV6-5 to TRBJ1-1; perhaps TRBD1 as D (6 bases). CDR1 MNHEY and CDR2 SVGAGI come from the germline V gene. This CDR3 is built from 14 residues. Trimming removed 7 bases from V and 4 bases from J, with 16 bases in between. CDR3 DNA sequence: TGTGCCAGCACCTCGGGGGGGGGCCCCACTGAAGCTTTCTTT. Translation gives CASTSGGGPTEAFF.

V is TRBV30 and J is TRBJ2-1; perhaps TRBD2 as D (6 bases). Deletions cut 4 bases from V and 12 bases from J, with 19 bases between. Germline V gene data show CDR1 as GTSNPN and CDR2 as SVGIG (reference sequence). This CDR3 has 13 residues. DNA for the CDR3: TGTGCCTGGATCCCACCGGGACTCCGAGTGCAGTTCTTC. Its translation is CAWIPPGLRVQFF.

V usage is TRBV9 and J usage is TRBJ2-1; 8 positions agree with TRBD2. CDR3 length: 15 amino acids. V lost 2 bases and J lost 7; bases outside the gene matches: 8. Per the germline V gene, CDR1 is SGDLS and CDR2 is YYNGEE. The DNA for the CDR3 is TGTGCCAGCAGCGTGGATAGCGGGAATTGGAATGAGCAGTTCTTC. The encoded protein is CASSVDSGNWNEQFF.

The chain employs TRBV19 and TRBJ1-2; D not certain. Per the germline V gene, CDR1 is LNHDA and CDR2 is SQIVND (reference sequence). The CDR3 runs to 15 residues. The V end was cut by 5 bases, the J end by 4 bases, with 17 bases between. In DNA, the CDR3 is TGTGCCAGTAGTTTACCGGTCCTTCCTCCCTATGGCTACACCTTC. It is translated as CASSLPVLPPYGYTF.

The chain's CDR3 is CASSQGAGQGAGEQFF. The CDR3 DNA reads as TGCGCCAGCAGCCAGGGAGCGGGACAGGGGGCGGGGGAGCAGTTCTTC. The chain recombines TRBV4-1 with TRBJ2-1, with 12 bases identical to TRBD1. The V gene's germline CDR1 is MGHRA and CDR2 YSYEKL. Trimming took 3 bases from V and 10 from J; bases not matched to a gene: 10. The CDR3 loop spans 16 amino acids.

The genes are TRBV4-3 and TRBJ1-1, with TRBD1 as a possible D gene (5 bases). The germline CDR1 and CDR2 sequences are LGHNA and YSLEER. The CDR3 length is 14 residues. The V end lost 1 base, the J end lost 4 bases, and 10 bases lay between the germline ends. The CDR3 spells CASSQGQQGTEAFF. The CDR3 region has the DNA TGCGCCAGCAGCCAAGGACAGCAGGGCACTGAAGCTTTCTTT.

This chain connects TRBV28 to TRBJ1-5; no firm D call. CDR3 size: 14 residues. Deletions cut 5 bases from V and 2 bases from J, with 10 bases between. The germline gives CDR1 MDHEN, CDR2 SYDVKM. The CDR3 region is CASSGDNRNQPQHF. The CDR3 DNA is TGTGCCAGCAGTGGAGATAACCGCAATCAGCCCCAGCATTTT.

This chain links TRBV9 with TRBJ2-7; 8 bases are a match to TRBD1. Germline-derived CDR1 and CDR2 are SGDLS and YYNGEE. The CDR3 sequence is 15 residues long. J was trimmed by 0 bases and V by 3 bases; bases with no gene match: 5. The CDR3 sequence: CASSEGTGFSYEQYF. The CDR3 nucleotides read TGTGCCAGCAGCGAAGGGACAGGTTTCTCCTACGAGCAGTACTTC.

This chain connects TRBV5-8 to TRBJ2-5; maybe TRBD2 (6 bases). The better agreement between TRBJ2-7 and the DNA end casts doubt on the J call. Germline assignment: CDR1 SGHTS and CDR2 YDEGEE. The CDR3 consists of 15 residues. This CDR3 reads CASTRGVGLVYEQYF. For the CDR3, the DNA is TGTGCCAGCACCCGCGGGGTAGGGCTAGTCTACGAGCAGTACTTC.

The CDR3 nucleotides are TGCAGCGTTGGGTTGGCTGCCATGCCAACCTATGGCTACACCTTC. Translated: CSVGLAAMPTYGYTF. The rearrangement uses TRBV29-1 and TRBJ1-2; D call uncertain. V shed 4 bases and J shed 4 bases, with 19 bases lying between them. The CDR3 is 15 amino acids. Germline values: CDR1 SQVTM, CDR2 ANQGSEA.

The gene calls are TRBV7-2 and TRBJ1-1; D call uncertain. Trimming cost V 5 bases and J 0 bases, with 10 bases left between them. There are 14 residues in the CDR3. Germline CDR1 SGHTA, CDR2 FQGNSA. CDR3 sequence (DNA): TGTGCCAGCAGCCCCGGGAGAATGAACACTGAAGCTTTCTTT. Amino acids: CASSPGRMNTEAFF.

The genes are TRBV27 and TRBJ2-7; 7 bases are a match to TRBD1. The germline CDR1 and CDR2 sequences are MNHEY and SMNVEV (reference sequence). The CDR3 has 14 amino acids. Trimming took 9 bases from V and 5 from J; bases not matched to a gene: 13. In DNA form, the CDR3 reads TGTGCCAGACCCAGGGAGACAGGGTGCCACGAGCAGTACTTC. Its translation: CARPRETGCHEQYF.